The subject of this entry is one T cell receptor beta chain. The antigen is not known. The source of the sample is a study of post-analysis software for immune sequencing data. Researchers reported that TCR beta cDNA libraries carried unique molecular identifiers. A single record per CDR3 protein comes from TCRdb applying MiXCR to the PCR reads. Of 750,000 to 950,000 distinct CDR3 sequences listed, roughly 50% are singletons. From germline, CDR1 is LGHNT and CDR2 FRNRAP. CDR3 length: 14 amino acids. V lost 1 base to trimming and J lost 6 bases, with 11 bases between them. Findings and caveats of the study: A few TRBV segments were significantly more frequent in patients than in controls. TRBV5-6, TRBV5-1 and TRBV20-1 were among these segments. By F measure, strong co-clustering occurred among samples prepared in the same batch.

The sequenced sample consisted of blood. The chain recombines TRBV12-5 with TRBJ2-3; D unresolved. This sequence was found in a girl aged 10-17 years with multiple sclerosis. The DNA of the CDR3 is TGTGCTAGTGGTTTGGGATTTCCAACGGATACGCAGTATTTT. Protein sequence: CASGLGFPTDTQYF. Filled out from reference TRBV12-5 and TRBJ2-3, the complete variable domain reads DARVTQTPRHKVTEMGQEVTMRCQPILGHNTVFWYRQTMMQGLELLAYFRNRAPLDDSGMPKDRFSAEMPDATLATLKIQPSEPRDSAVYFCASGLGFPTDTQYFGPGTRLTVL.